The entry below describes one T cell receptor beta chain. Sequenced material consisted of expressed TCRB transcripts (all of the isolated RNA was reverse transcribed). The method was immunoSEQ multiplex PCR; TCRdb's version includes in-frame clones alone and lacks a portion of them. The top ten hold roughly 0.066% of the sample, which has roughly 500,000 clones, around 28% seen once. The data belong to a study of beta chain features in type 1 diabetes. The sequence derives from a man younger than 30 in good health. Input material: naive CD4+ T cells from blood.

CDR3 in amino acids: CSVDMGQGTDTQYF. The CDR3 DNA sequence: TGCAGCGTTGATATGGGACAGGGCACAGATACGCAGTATTTT. The rearrangement uses TRBV29-1 and TRBJ2-3; TRBD1 aligns across 8 bases. The CDR3 length is 14 residues. J gave up 1 base and V 3 bases, and 3 bases lay outside the gene matches. Per germline, CDR1 SQVTM and CDR2 ANQGSEA.